Listed here are 3 T cell receptor beta chains from one sample, sequenced in a study of T cell changes during pregnancy in multiple sclerosis. Using immunoSEQ multiplex PCR, the repertoire was profiled, and TCRdb retains in-frame clones only, with some absent. Seen here are 70,000 to 90,000 clones, 85% to 95% observed once, and the top ten hold more than 0.8%. This sample comprised peripheral blood, obtained in the first trimester of pregnancy. These receptors originate from a female donor with multiple sclerosis, enrolled in a pregnancy study.

The CDR3 is CASSYGESYEQYF. The CDR3 DNA sequence: TGTGCCAGCAGTTACGGGGAGTCCTACGAGCAGTACTTC. The V call is TRBV6-7, the J call TRBJ2-7; TRBD2 might be the D (5 bases). TRBV6-7 is noted as an ORF with a role that remains uncertain. This CDR3 contains 13 residues. The V gene lost 2 bases and the J gene lost 1 base, with 6 bases spanning the gap.

CDR3 bases: TGTGCCAGCAGTGACGGTGAGCAGTACTTC. Its protein product is CASSDGEQYF. V is TRBV2 and J is TRBJ2-7; no clear D. With 3 bases removed from V and 7 bases from J, the gap between germline ends came to 4 bases. The CDR3 covers 10 residues. Germline lookup yields CDR1 SNHLY and CDR2 FYNNEI.

This chain connects TRBV4-3 to TRBJ2-3; D not resolved. The CDR3 has 17 amino acids. Germline CDR1 reads LGHNA; CDR2 reads YSLEER. Trimming removed 0 bases from V and 0 bases from J, with 13 bases in between. As DNA, the CDR3 is TGCGCCAGCAGCCAAGATCCGGCAGGATCTAGCACAGATACGCAGTATTTT. Residues: CASSQDPAGSSTDTQYF.